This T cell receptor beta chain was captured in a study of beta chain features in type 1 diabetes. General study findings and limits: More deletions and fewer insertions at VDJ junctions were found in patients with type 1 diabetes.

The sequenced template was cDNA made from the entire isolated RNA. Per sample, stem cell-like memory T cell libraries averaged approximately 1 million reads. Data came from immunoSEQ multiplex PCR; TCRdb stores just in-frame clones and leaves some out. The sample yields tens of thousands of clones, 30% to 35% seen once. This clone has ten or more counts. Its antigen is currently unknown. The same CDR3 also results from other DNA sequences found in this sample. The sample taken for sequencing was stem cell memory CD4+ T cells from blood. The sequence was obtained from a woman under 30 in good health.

The CDR3 sequence: CSVGQGDQPQHF. The DNA of the CDR3 is TGCAGCGTAGGACAGGGAGACCAGCCCCAGCATTTT. The V gene is TRBV29-1, the J gene TRBJ1-5; TRBD1 matches at 8 bases. CDR1 and CDR2 (germline): SQVTM, ANQGSEA. The CDR3 has 12 amino acids. Unmatched junction bases numbered 5, after V lost 6 bases and J lost 7 bases.